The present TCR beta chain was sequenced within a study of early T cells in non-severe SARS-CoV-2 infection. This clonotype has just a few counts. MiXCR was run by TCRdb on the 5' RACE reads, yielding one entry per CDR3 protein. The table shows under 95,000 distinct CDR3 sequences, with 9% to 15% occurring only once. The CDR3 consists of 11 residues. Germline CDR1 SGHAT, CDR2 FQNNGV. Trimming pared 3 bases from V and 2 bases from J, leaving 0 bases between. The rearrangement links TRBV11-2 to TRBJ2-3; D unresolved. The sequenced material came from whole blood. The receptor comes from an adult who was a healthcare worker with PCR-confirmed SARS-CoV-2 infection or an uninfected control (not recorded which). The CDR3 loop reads CASSFTDTQYF. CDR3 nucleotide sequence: TGTGCCAGCAGCTTCACAGATACGCAGTATTTT.